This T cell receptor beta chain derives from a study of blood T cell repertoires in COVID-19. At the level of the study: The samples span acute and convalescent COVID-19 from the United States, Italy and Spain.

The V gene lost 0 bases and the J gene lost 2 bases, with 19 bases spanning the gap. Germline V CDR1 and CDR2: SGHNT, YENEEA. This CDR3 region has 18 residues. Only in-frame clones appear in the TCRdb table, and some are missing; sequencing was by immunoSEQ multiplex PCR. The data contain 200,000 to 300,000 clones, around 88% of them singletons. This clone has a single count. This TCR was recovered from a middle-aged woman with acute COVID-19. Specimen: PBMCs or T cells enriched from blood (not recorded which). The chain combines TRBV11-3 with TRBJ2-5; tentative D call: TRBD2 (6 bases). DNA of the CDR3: TGTGCCAGCAGCTTAGAGGTAGGGGCAGGGACTTTTCAAGAGACCCAGTACTTC. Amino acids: CASSLEVGAGTFQETQYF.